A selection of T cell receptor beta chains follows, all from one sample in a study of blood T cell repertoires in COVID-19. Profiled with immunoSEQ multiplex PCR; TCRdb holds only in-frame clones, not every one. Of around 380,000 clones in the sample, around 87% are singletons; the top ten hold 1.3%. Input material: PBMCs or T cells enriched from blood (not recorded which). These receptors all stem from a young man who had recovered from COVID-19. CDR3s leave out the opening cysteine and the closing phenylalanine or tryptophan.

j_call	v_call	cdr3_aa
TRBJ2-7	TRBV27	ASSPRDRDYEQY
TRBJ1-2	TRBV7-2	ASSLGPTGQGLFSYGYT
TRBJ2-1	TRBV9	ASSVSSETYNEQF
TRBJ1-6	TRBV5-1	ASSSSGSPGDSPLH
TRBJ1-1	TRBV5-1	ASSPTGTGGMNTEAF
TRBJ2-7	TRBV3-1/TRBV3-2	ASSQPGDSYEQY
TRBJ2-1	TRBV2	ASDLSGQSLNEQF
TRBJ1-1	TRBV18	ASSPPGHQNTEAF
TRBJ1-1	TRBV5-5	ASSEAKNTEAF
TRBJ1-6	TRBV6-5	ASWDSNNSPLH
TRBJ2-1	TRBV5-1	ASSLAGLAEQF
TRBJ2-5	TRBV29-1	SVDRGFETQY
TRBJ2-7	TRBV9	ASSAAGTRDYEQY
TRBJ2-1	TRBV6-5	ATTEDSSYNEQF
TRBJ1-5	TRBV7-2	ASSLRRGQPQH
TRBJ2-5	TRBV2	ASSDGETQY
TRBJ1-1	TRBV19	ASSIGGGRGNTEAF
TRBJ2-7	TRBV18	ASSPGQGSSYEQY
TRBJ2-7	TRBV19	ASSKGDSSYEQY
TRBJ1-2	TRBV27	ASSHREGYGYT
TRBJ1-1	TRBV6-5	ASSYLTQGAEAF
TRBJ1-1	TRBV15	ATSRDRGQANAEAF
TRBJ2-2	TRBV4-1	ASSLSGTGLGELF
TRBJ2-7	TRBV4-2	ASSQETGYEQY
TRBJ2-5	TRBV3-1/TRBV3-2	ASSLKGVVRRETQY
TRBJ1-6	TRBV9	ASSPRTGLNSPLH
TRBJ1-6	TRBV6-6	ASSPTPWKRQNSPLH
TRBJ1-3	TRBV11-2	ASSLVGGTYSGNTIY
TRBJ2-7	TRBV5-1	ASSTGTGGEREQY
TRBJ2-3	TRBV11-2	ASSLVLGRGSTDTQY
TRBJ2-5	TRBV19	ASSNGQGPPETQY
TRBJ2-1	TRBV7-3	ASSPSPAGGYNEQF
TRBJ1-2	TRBV18	ASSGTGTGDGYT
TRBJ2-7	TRBV3-1/TRBV3-2	ASSGRQGESHYEQY
TRBJ1-2	TRBV5-1	ASRETGSDYGYT
TRBJ1-2	TRBV6-1	ASSEYEGGGYT
TRBJ2-1	TRBV5-1	ASAIDSEQF
TRBJ1-2	TRBV4-1	ASSEQGSYGYT
TRBJ2-3	TRBV19	ASSMGTGFTDTQY
TRBJ1-3	TRBV7-2	ASSPYRSSGNTIY
TRBJ2-5	TRBV5-1	ASSLKGARGASPLQETQY
TRBJ1-4	TRBV4-2	ASSQENTATNEKLF
TRBJ1-1	TRBV3-1/TRBV3-2	ASSSTPGEGFPEAF
TRBJ1-3	TRBV7-4	ARGRRGNTIY
TRBJ1-1	TRBV11-2	ASSLEPGAEAF
TRBJ2-7	TRBV5-6	ASSLLGTSGNEQY
TRBJ1-5	TRBV2	ASSEAHRDSNQPQH
TRBJ1-2	TRBV3-1/TRBV3-2	ASSQEEVYGYT
TRBJ2-5	TRBV3-1/TRBV3-2	ASSHSGRQETQY